The present entry profiles one T cell receptor (beta chain) with its context. This sample was included in a study of shared clonotypes between healthy human individuals. The wider study: The cohort comprised a couple of women and a few men. Their ages spanned 18 to 49 years.

The CD4+ fraction was divided into a CD45RA+ naive subset and a CD45RA-negative memory subset. The CDR3 length is 12 residues. Germline lookup yields CDR1 MNHNY and CDR2 SVGAGI (reference sequence). The germline V and J ends were trimmed by 8 bases and 0 bases, with 7 bases remaining between them. Data came from immunoSEQ multiplex PCR; TCRdb stores just in-frame clones and leaves some out. The sample has about a million clones, 77% seen once. This clonotype was sampled from a man aged 18 to 29 in good health. Some clones in this sample may be carry-over from other donors' samples. Sample: memory CD4+ T cells from PBMCs. Indicated subset: CD45RA-negative fraction. The J gene is TRBJ2-5, the V gene TRBV6-6; no firm D call. The CDR3 bases are TGTGCCAGCGGCGACTACCAAGAGACCCAGTACTTC. Translation: CASGDYQETQYF.